The 2 T cell receptor beta chains listed next were all sequenced from one sample in a study of T cells in localized non-small cell lung cancer (dated by TCRdb to 2020 to 2022). Library prep was done by the immunoSEQ multiplex PCR assay. TCRdb holds this immuneACCESS table with in-frame rearrangements only. Some clones are missing; in checked studies, unresolved V genes explain under half, and the rest has no known cause. This sample holds some 12,000 clones; around 84% were observed only once. The ten biggest clones cover approximately 8.6% of the sample. Specimen: peripheral blood, collected before any cancer treatment. These receptors all stem from a male donor aged 60 or over with stage III lung adenocarcinoma.

The rearrangement uses TRBV5-1 and TRBJ1-1; no clear D. The CDR3 runs to 15 residues. Germline V CDR1 and CDR2: SGHRS, YFSETQ. The germline V and J ends were trimmed by 1 base and 0 bases, with 10 bases remaining between them. CDR3: CASSLRTGMNTEAFF. Written as DNA, the CDR3 is TGCGCCAGCAGCTTGAGAACGGGTATGAACACTGAAGCTTTCTTT.

A single count supports this clone. V gene TRBV28 combines with J gene TRBJ1-2; 7 nucleotides match TRBD1. V dropped 3 bases and J dropped 3; count of bases not matched to a gene: 1. The CDR3 consists of 13 residues. The germline V gene encodes CDR1 MDHEN and CDR2 SYDVKM. The CDR3 DNA reads TGTGCCAGCAGTTTCACAGGGGACTATGGCTACACCTTC. This sequence encodes CASSFTGDYGYTF.